A selection of T cell receptor beta chains follows, all from one sample in a study of blood T cell repertoires in COVID-19. TCRdb keeps only in-frame clones here, not all; method: immunoSEQ multiplex PCR. Found here are some 25,000 clones, around 81% of them singletons; the top ten hold just over 6.5%. Material: peripheral blood. These receptors all come from a man between 65 and 85 years old with acute or convalescent COVID-19. Each CDR3 is given with its conserved first and last residue.

cdr3_length j_call v_call cdr3_aa
13 TRBJ2-7 TRBV5-6 CASSLQGVNEQYF
13 TRBJ1-4 TRBV7-7 CASSLQINEKLFF
14 TRBJ1-3 TRBV27 CASKPRSSGNTIYF
15 TRBJ1-5 TRBV11-2 CASSHGQENNQPQHF
16 TRBJ2-2 TRBV19 CASSIGGEGNTGELFF
15 TRBJ1-2 TRBV4-2 CASSQERTGDYGYTF
15 TRBJ1-1 TRBV5-4 CASSNFRQDNTEAFF
14 TRBJ1-2 TRBV5-4 CASSSGAASYGYTF
13 TRBJ1-2 TRBV25-1 CASSPHGNYGYTF
14 TRBJ2-3 TRBV7-9 CASSLATGRDTQYF
20 TRBJ2-4 TRBV21-1 CASSKGSGPRVSQAKNIQYF
15 TRBJ1-5 TRBV2 CASSDSGDINQPQHF
15 TRBJ1-5 TRBV2 CASSWTGGSNQPQHF
13 TRBJ2-3 TRBV19 CAIEDRFTDTQYF
15 TRBJ1-3 TRBV29-1 CSVDGTGDSGNTIYF
15 TRBJ2-2 TRBV11-2 CASSPTSENTGELFF
11 TRBJ2-5 TRBV29-1 CSVGERETQYF
21 TRBJ2-6 TRBV9 CASSVTPSGRTLLSGANVLTF
14 TRBJ2-7 TRBV7-9 CASSWTGTPRHADF
17 TRBJ2-1 TRBV10-1 CASSESRASGRGGEQFF
13 TRBJ2-7 TRBV5-4 CASSLTGINEQYF
15 TRBJ2-2 TRBV5-4 CASSLGQRNTGELFF
16 TRBJ2-2 TRBV11-1 CASSRPGQGLTGELFF
14 TRBJ2-7 TRBV11-1 CASSIPAGFYEQYF
18 TRBJ2-3 TRBV5-1 CASSAGRAGPLGTDTQYF
17 TRBJ2-5 TRBV18 CASSPLGTSGATKTQYF
12 TRBJ2-7 TRBV11-2 CASSRAKLEQYF
14 TRBJ1-5 TRBV18 CASSRDRINQPQHF
16 TRBJ1-3 TRBV21-1 CASSKGTGPTSHTIYF
16 TRBJ1-1 TRBV7-2 CASSPLSGQGNTEAFF
13 TRBJ1-1 TRBV6-2/TRBV6-3 CASSPTGYIEAFF
16 TRBJ2-5 TRBV7-9 CASSLALAGGPGTQYF
12 TRBJ2-7 TRBV24-1 CATSDVQNEQYF
19 TRBJ2-3 TRBV21-1 CASSKASAGTPRGGDTQYF
14 TRBJ1-1 TRBV2 CASSGQGKNTEAFF
14 TRBJ1-2 TRBV19 CASSIGDRDYGYTF
12 TRBJ2-7 TRBV6-5 CASSSPSYEQYF
16 TRBJ2-2 TRBV19 CASSRVAGSDIGELFF
16 TRBJ2-3 TRBV5-5 CASSLGLAGAVDTQYF
16 TRBJ1-5 TRBV7-2 CASSLEDRGLNQPQHF
16 TRBJ2-4 TRBV6-1 CASSEAGGGGGGIQYF
15 TRBJ2-1 TRBV10-2 CASSRLAGGFNEQFF
15 TRBJ1-2 TRBV6-2/TRBV6-3 CASSPPGTGRYGYTF
15 TRBJ1-3 TRBV18 CASSPDGVAGNTIYF